This TCR beta chain was identified during a study of blood T cell repertoires in COVID-19. Study-level background: Sample material is recorded as cDNA or gDNA derived from T cells, B-cell-depleted T cells, or PBMCs.

The authors' processing: By means of reference gene primer amplification, nucleated cell counts were estimated. Method: immunoSEQ multiplex PCR; TCRdb's copy keeps in-frame clones and lacks some. The V and J calls and clone size come from that table; D and trimming were worked out from the DNA. This table has some 180,000 clones, roughly 84% appearing once. Germline V gene data show CDR1 as MDHEN and CDR2 as SYDVKM. Between the trimmed V and J ends, which lost 8 bases and 1 base, there was a span of 14 bases. CDR3 length: 14 residues. This clone was observed once. The V gene is TRBV28, the J gene TRBJ1-1; D possibly corresponds to TRBD1 (5 bases). The sequencing input was peripheral blood. This TCR was sampled from a human donor in a cohort sampled during active COVID-19. The CDR3 coding sequence is TGTGCCAGCCTCAAGGGGTGGGGGAACACTGAAGCTTTCTTT. Translating gives CASLKGWGNTEAFF. The full variable domain, rest sourced from reference TRBV28 and TRBJ1-1, is DVKVTQSSRYLVKRTGEKVFLECVQDMDHENMFWYRQDPGLGLRLIYFSYDVKMKEKGDIPEGYSVSREKKERFSLILESASTNQTSMYLCASLKGWGNTEAFFGQGTRLTVV.